This T cell receptor (beta chain) was sequenced for a study of cytomegalovirus exposure and HLA in healthy donors. The CDR3 has 13 amino acids. V was shortened by 3 bases and J by 8 bases, with 16 bases between the two germline ends. The V gene's germline CDR1 is SQVTM and CDR2 ANQGSEA. A multiplex PCR was run with 60 Vbeta primers and 13 Jbeta primers. Sequencing was performed with immunoSEQ multiplex PCR; in TCRdb, only in-frame clones are kept and a portion is missing. Of roughly 200,000 clones listed, 65% to 80% are singletons. V is TRBV29-1 and J is TRBJ1-1, with D possibly TRBD1 on 5 matching bases. The sequencing input was PBMCs. This TCR derives from a woman between 35 and 50 years old in good health and CMV-seronegative. The CDR3 DNA follows: TGCAGCGTTGACGAAGGGGCGAAGCTGGAAGCTTTCTTT. As protein: CSVDEGAKLEAFF.